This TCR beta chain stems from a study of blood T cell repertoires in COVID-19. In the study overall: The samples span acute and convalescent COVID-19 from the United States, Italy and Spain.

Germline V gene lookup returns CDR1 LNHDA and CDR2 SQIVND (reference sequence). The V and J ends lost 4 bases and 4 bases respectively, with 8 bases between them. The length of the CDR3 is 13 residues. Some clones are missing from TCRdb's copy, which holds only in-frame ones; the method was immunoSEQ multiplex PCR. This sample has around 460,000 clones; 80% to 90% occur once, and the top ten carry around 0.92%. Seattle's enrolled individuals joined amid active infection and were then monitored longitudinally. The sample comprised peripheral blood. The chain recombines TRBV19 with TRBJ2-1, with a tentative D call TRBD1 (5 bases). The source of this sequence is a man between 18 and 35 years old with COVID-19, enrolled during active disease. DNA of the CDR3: TGTGCCAGTAGTACAAACAGGTACAATGAGCAGTTCTTC. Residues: CASSTNRYNEQFF.